This TCR beta chain was observed in a study of cytomegalovirus exposure and HLA in healthy donors. V trimming: 5 bases; J trimming: 9 bases; junction bases outside the gene matches: 12. The length of the CDR3 is 16 residues. CDR1 is SEHNR, CDR2 FQNEAQ, per germline (reference sequence). Generated by immunoSEQ multiplex PCR, the TCRdb table keeps only in-frame clones and is missing some. The table records roughly 120,000 clones, 75% to 90% of them present only once. This receptor was taken from a man between 18 and 29 years old in good health and CMV-seropositive. The chain combines TRBV7-9 with TRBJ2-1, with 11 bases aligning to TRBD2. The sample consisted of PBMCs. The CDR3 sequence: CASSPLGSGGAGEQFF. CDR3 DNA: TGTGCCAGCAGCCCCCTGGGTAGCGGGGGGGCTGGTGAGCAGTTCTTC.